This section outlines one T cell receptor beta chain sequence together with its context. The entry originates in a study of blood T cell repertoires in COVID-19. Study information: The United States, Italy and Spain provided the acute and convalescent COVID-19 samples. The cDNA or gDNA used as material had been derived from T cells, B-cell-depleted T cells, or PBMCs.

CDR1 is SGHTA, CDR2 FQGNSA, per germline. Between the trimmed V and J ends, which lost 5 bases and 1 base, there was a span of 16 bases. CDR3 length: 16 amino acids. The authors' processing: Amplification of reference gene primers provided the estimated nucleated cell counts. Repertoires were generated with immunoSEQ multiplex PCR, while TCRdb's copy carries only in-frame clones and drops some. That table supplies the V and J calls and clone size; D and trimming were determined from the DNA. Here the sample spans fewer than 300,000 clones, about 87% being singletons. Sequencing used peripheral blood. The clonotype comes from a woman aged 40 to 50 who had recovered from COVID-19. The genes are TRBV7-2 and TRBJ2-3; TRBD1 might be the D (6 bases). Written as DNA, the CDR3 is TGTGCCAGCAGCCCAAGTCGACAGGCTGGCACAGATACGCAGTATTTT. This sequence encodes CASSPSRQAGTDTQYF. The full variable domain, rest sourced from reference TRBV7-2 and TRBJ2-3, is GAGVSQSPSNKVTEKGKDVELRCDPISGHTALYWYRQSLGQGLEFLIYFQGNSAPDKSGLPSDRFSAERTGGSVSTLTIQRTQQEDSAVYLCASSPSRQAGTDTQYFGPGTRLTVL.